This T cell receptor (beta chain) was observed in a study of metastatic and nonmetastatic thyroid tumors. Among the patients, none had received any treatment before thyroid surgery. This clone is medium-sized within its sample. MiXCR re-clonotyped the PCR reads for TCRdb. The data contain 24,000 or so clones, approximately 10% of them seen just once; the ten biggest clones take up almost 30%. With V trimmed by 4 bases and J by 6 bases, 5 bases remained unmatched. The CDR3 consists of 13 residues. Germline-derived CDR1 and CDR2 are SNHLY and FYNNEI. The receptor's source is a female donor with papillary thyroid cancer or a benign thyroid nodule (not recorded which). Some clones in this sample may be carry-over from other donors' samples. V usage is TRBV2 and J usage is TRBJ2-7; 8 bases line up with TRBD2. Input material: blood. CDR3 sequence (DNA): TGTGCCAGCAGTGGAGGGCGGGAGGCCGAGCAGTACTTC. Translated, it gives CASSGGREAEQYF.